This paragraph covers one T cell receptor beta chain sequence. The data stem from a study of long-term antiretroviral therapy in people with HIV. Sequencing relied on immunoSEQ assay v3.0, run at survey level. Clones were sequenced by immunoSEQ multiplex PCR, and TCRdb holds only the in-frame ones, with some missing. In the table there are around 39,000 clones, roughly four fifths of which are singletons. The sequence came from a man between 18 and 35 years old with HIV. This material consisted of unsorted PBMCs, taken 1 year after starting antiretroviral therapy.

This chain's CDR3 is CASTPDRELPEAFF. CDR3 bases: TGTGCCAGCACCCCGGACAGGGAACTCCCTGAAGCTTTCTTT. The chain combines TRBV28 with TRBJ1-1; 8 bases line up with TRBD1. V trimming: 7 bases; J trimming: 6 bases; junction bases outside the gene matches: 10. CDR1 is MDHEN and CDR2 is SYDVKM in the germline V gene. There are 14 residues in the CDR3.